A selection of T cell receptor beta chains follows, all from one sample in a study of T cell changes during pregnancy in multiple sclerosis. The data were produced by immunoSEQ multiplex PCR, yet TCRdb's version contains in-frame clones alone and is incomplete. The sample carries some 36,000 clones, more than 75% recorded once. The sample consisted of peripheral blood, taken in the second trimester of pregnancy. The receptors derive from a female donor in good health, enrolled as a control in a pregnancy study. CDR3s include the opening cysteine and the closing phenylalanine or tryptophan. The order of the fields is CDR3 DNA, CDR3 protein, D gene, J gene, clone size, V gene. The D gene is left open where the match is weak. Clone size appears in some rows only: once, few, many, or a class for an expanded clone.

CDR3nt: TGTGCCAGCAGTACTAGCGGGATTAGCACAGATACGCAGTATTTT
CDR3aa: CASSTSGISTDTQYF
d_gene: TRBD2
j_gene: TRBJ2-3
abundance: .
v_gene: TRBV6-5

CDR3nt: TGTGCCAGCAGTGCAGGGGCCCACACAGATACGCAGTATTTT
CDR3aa: CASSAGAHTDTQYF
d_gene: .
j_gene: TRBJ2-3
abundance: .
v_gene: TRBV6-1

CDR3nt: TGTGCCAGCAGCTTGCCTTTAGGACAGCTATACACAGATACGCAGTATTTT
CDR3aa: CASSLPLGQLYTDTQYF
d_gene: .
j_gene: TRBJ2-3
abundance: .
v_gene: TRBV5-6

CDR3nt: TGTGCCACCGACTCCCGGACGGGAGCTAGCACAGATACGCAGTATTTT
CDR3aa: CATDSRTGASTDTQYF
d_gene: .
j_gene: TRBJ2-3
abundance: .
v_gene: TRBV2

CDR3nt: TGTGCCAGCAGCTGGGGGGGGGCTTCGGTCCCAAGCCGTGATACGCAGTATTTT
CDR3aa: CASSWGGASVPSRDTQYF
d_gene: .
j_gene: TRBJ2-3
abundance: once
v_gene: TRBV5-7

CDR3nt: TGCGCCAGCAGCCTACTAGCGGTGGCCTACGAGCAGTACTTC
CDR3aa: CASSLLAVAYEQYF
d_gene: TRBD2
j_gene: TRBJ2-7
abundance: .
v_gene: TRBV4-1

CDR3nt: TGTGCCAGCAGTTTTATCGGCACTGAAGCTTTCTTT
CDR3aa: CASSFIGTEAFF
d_gene: .
j_gene: TRBJ1-1
abundance: .
v_gene: TRBV28

CDR3nt: TGTGCCAGCAGAGGGTGGGACAGGGGGGATTCTGGAAACACCATATATTTT
CDR3aa: CASRGWDRGDSGNTIYF
d_gene: TRBD1
j_gene: TRBJ1-3
abundance: .
v_gene: TRBV28

CDR3nt: TGTGCCAGCAGCATCAGGGACGAGCAGTACTTC
CDR3aa: CASSIRDEQYF
d_gene: .
j_gene: TRBJ2-7
abundance: .
v_gene: TRBV28

CDR3nt: TGTGCCAGCAGACCCCGGGGTGTAAATTTGGGGGAGCTGTTTTTT
CDR3aa: CASRPRGVNLGELFF
d_gene: .
j_gene: TRBJ2-2
abundance: .
v_gene: TRBV6-1

CDR3nt: TGTGCCAGCAGTGAACGCAGGCCCTATGGCTACACCTTC
CDR3aa: CASSERRPYGYTF
d_gene: .
j_gene: TRBJ1-2
abundance: few
v_gene: TRBV2

CDR3nt: TGTGCCAGCAGTGAACCCGGGATCGTCTTCGGAAAACTGTTTTTT
CDR3aa: CASSEPGIVFGKLFF
d_gene: .
j_gene: TRBJ1-4
abundance: .
v_gene: TRBV6-1

CDR3nt: TGCGCCAGCAGCAGGACGGCAGGGGGACCCGCTGGCAATGAGCAGTTCTTC
CDR3aa: CASSRTAGGPAGNEQFF
d_gene: TRBD1
j_gene: TRBJ2-1
abundance: .
v_gene: TRBV4-1

CDR3nt: TGTGCCAGCACCACTAGCGGGGGGCCCACCGGGGAGCTGTTTTTT
CDR3aa: CASTTSGGPTGELFF
d_gene: TRBD2
j_gene: TRBJ2-2
abundance: .
v_gene: TRBV7-2

CDR3nt: TGTGCCAGCACGTTCGCGGGCTCGAGGAGCTCCTACGAGCAGTACTTC
CDR3aa: CASTFAGSRSSYEQYF
d_gene: .
j_gene: TRBJ2-7
abundance: .
v_gene: TRBV28

CDR3nt: TGTGCCAGCTCACGCGGACAGGACCCTGGCTACACCTTC
CDR3aa: CASSRGQDPGYTF
d_gene: TRBD1
j_gene: TRBJ1-2
abundance: .
v_gene: TRBV18

CDR3nt: TGTGCCAGCAACGCGGCGGCAATGGGTTCATCCTACGAGCAGTACTTC
CDR3aa: CASNAAAMGSSYEQYF
d_gene: .
j_gene: TRBJ2-7
abundance: few
v_gene: TRBV28

CDR3nt: TGTGCCAGCAGACTCTTGGGGGGGAGCAATCAGCCCCAGCATTTT
CDR3aa: CASRLLGGSNQPQHF
d_gene: .
j_gene: TRBJ1-5
abundance: once
v_gene: TRBV6-1

CDR3nt: TGTGCCAGCAGCTCTGGCGGAGGGGAGATAGGCACAGATACGCAGTATTTT
CDR3aa: CASSSGGGEIGTDTQYF
d_gene: .
j_gene: TRBJ2-3
abundance: once
v_gene: TRBV11-1

CDR3nt: TGTGCCAGCAGCCCCCAGGGCAGGGGGCACACTGAAGCTTTCTTT
CDR3aa: CASSPQGRGHTEAFF
d_gene: TRBD1
j_gene: TRBJ1-1
abundance: .
v_gene: TRBV5-6

CDR3nt: TGTGCCAGCAGTGCAGGGTCCTATAATTCACCCCTCCACTTT
CDR3aa: CASSAGSYNSPLHF
d_gene: .
j_gene: TRBJ1-6
abundance: .
v_gene: TRBV2

CDR3nt: TGTGCCAGCAGCGGGTACCCCGGGACTAGCGGGGGGGCGAGGACCGGGGAGCTGTTTTTT
CDR3aa: CASSGYPGTSGGARTGELFF
d_gene: TRBD2
j_gene: TRBJ2-2
abundance: .
v_gene: TRBV27

CDR3nt: TGTGCCAGCAGCGAAATAGAACTGACCAAAAACATTCAGTACTTC
CDR3aa: CASSEIELTKNIQYF
d_gene: .
j_gene: TRBJ2-4
abundance: few
v_gene: TRBV6-1

CDR3nt: TGTGCCAGCAGTTTACAGGGTGGTAGCAATGAGCAGTTCTTC
CDR3aa: CASSLQGGSNEQFF
d_gene: .
j_gene: TRBJ2-1
abundance: .
v_gene: TRBV28

CDR3nt: TGTGCCAGCAGCTCTCCGGGACTAGCGGGGGGGAGCTCCTACAATGAGCAGTTCTTC
CDR3aa: CASSSPGLAGGSSYNEQFF
d_gene: TRBD2
j_gene: TRBJ2-1
abundance: .
v_gene: TRBV7-2

CDR3nt: TGTGCCACCAGCAGAATTCGAGGGGGGGAAGGCTACACCTTC
CDR3aa: CATSRIRGGEGYTF
d_gene: .
j_gene: TRBJ1-2
abundance: .
v_gene: TRBV15

CDR3nt: TGTGCCTCCGGGGGGGGGTCGGGGACTTACGAGCAGTACTTC
CDR3aa: CASGGGSGTYEQYF
d_gene: TRBD2
j_gene: TRBJ2-7
abundance: once
v_gene: TRBV30

CDR3nt: TGTGCCGAAAGTAGCGGGGGAGCCTACGAGCAGTACTTC
CDR3aa: CAESSGGAYEQYF
d_gene: TRBD2
j_gene: TRBJ2-7
abundance: .
v_gene: TRBV30

CDR3nt: TGTGCCAGCAGCTTAAGGGCCTCTAGCGGGAGGCTAAACACCGGGGAGCTGTTTTTT
CDR3aa: CASSLRASSGRLNTGELFF
d_gene: TRBD2
j_gene: TRBJ2-2
abundance: .
v_gene: TRBV7-3

CDR3nt: TGTGCCAGCAGCCAAGATCTGGACGGGGTGAACACCGGGGAGCTGTTTTTT
CDR3aa: CASSQDLDGVNTGELFF
d_gene: .
j_gene: TRBJ2-2
abundance: .
v_gene: TRBV4-2

CDR3nt: TGTGCCAGCAGTGACGGACAGGGTGGGGCCAACGTCCTGACTTTC
CDR3aa: CASSDGQGGANVLTF
d_gene: TRBD1
j_gene: TRBJ2-6
abundance: once
v_gene: TRBV6-4